This TCR beta chain emerged from a study of blood T cell repertoires in COVID-19. Study as a whole: PBMCs, B-cell-depleted T cells, or T cells provided the cDNA or gDNA that made up the material.

In the original workflow: Estimates of nucleated cell counts were drawn from the amplification of reference gene primers. Sequencing used immunoSEQ multiplex PCR; TCRdb keeps in-frame clones, though not all of them. The V and J calls and clone size were taken over from that table, and D and trimming were inferred from the DNA. The sample gives around 100,000 clones, approximately 88% of which show up once; 3.5% is in the top ten. J was trimmed by 2 bases and V by 0 bases; bases with no gene match: 13. The CDR3 runs 18 residues. The V gene's germline CDR1 is SGHTA and CDR2 FQGTGA. The TCR comes from a woman aged 55-69 years with acute or convalescent COVID-19. The gene calls are TRBV7-3 and TRBJ2-7, with 7 bases lining up with TRBD2. Specimen: peripheral blood. CDR3 sequence: CASSLTPHTSVGTYEQYV. CDR3 nucleotide sequence: TGTGCCAGCAGCTTAACGCCCCATACTAGCGTTGGGACCTACGAGCAGTACGTC.